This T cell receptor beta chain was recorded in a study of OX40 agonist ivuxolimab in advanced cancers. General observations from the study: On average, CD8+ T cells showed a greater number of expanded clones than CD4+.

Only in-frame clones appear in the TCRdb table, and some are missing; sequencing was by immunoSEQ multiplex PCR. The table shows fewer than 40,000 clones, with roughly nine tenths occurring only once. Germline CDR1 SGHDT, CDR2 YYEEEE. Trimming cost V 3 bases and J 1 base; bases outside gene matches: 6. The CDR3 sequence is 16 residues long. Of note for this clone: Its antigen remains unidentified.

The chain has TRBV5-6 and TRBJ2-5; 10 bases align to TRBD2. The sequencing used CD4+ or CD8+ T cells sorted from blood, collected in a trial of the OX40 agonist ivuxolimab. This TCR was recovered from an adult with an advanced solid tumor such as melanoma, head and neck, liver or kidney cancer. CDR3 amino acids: CASSSQLAGAQETQYF. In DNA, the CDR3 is TGTGCCAGCAGCTCACAGCTAGCGGGGGCCCAAGAGACCCAGTACTTC. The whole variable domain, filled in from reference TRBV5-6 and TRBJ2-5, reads DAGVTQSPTHLIKTRGQQVTLRCSPKSGHDTVSWYQQALGQGPQFIFQYYEEEERQRGNFPDRFSGHQFPNYSSELNVNALLLGDSALYLCASSSQLAGAQETQYFGPGTRLLVL.